This T cell receptor (beta chain) was sequenced during a study of cytomegalovirus exposure and HLA in healthy donors. Across the study: Earlier findings included about 120 million unique TCR beta sequences obtained from 170 million or so T cells. Study-wide results and caveats: Relative to equally common others, HLA-associated TCR beta chains showed greater clonal expansion in a later analysis. TRBV6-2, TRBV6-3 and some other V segments were excluded as indistinguishable. Accurate HLA-A and HLA-B prediction from TCR beta sequences was reported for most subjects.

Germline CDR1 reads SGHTA; CDR2 reads FQGNSA. This CDR3 is 18 amino acids long. The J segment lost 3 bases and the V segment lost 2 bases, leaving 12 bases of the junction unmatched. Details on this clone: Its antigen remains unknown.

The PCR used 60 Vbeta and 13 Jbeta primers. The method was immunoSEQ multiplex PCR; TCRdb's version includes in-frame clones alone and lacks a portion of them. The sample consists of 130,000 to 150,000 clones, approximately 77% of them appearing once. The chain recombines TRBV7-2 with TRBJ2-2, with TRBD1 matching over 7 bases. Sequenced material: PBMCs. The sequence was obtained from a woman aged 50 to 60 in good health and CMV-seronegative. CDR3 in amino acids: CASSLFSRQGDYTGELFF. CDR3 DNA: TGTGCCAGCAGCTTATTCTCACGACAGGGAGACTACACCGGGGAGCTGTTTTTT.